The clone carrying this T cell receptor beta chain was counted at least ten times. Its antigen remains unknown. J was trimmed by 5 bases and V by 5 bases; bases with no gene match: 15. The CDR3 is 18 residues long. The germline gives CDR1 SGHVS, CDR2 FNYEAQ. This record comes from a study of neurological immune-mediated disorders. Overall study results and limits: HTLV-1-associated myelopathy led in TCR clonal expansion, while multiple sclerosis ranked lowest, below healthy controls.

Each CDR3 protein is one row after TCRdb ran MiXCR on the 5' RACE reads. The data show 20,000 or so distinct CDR3 sequences, 13% seen once. PBMCs stored at -80 C, numbering 2 million, were the origin of the unsorted libraries. The TCR was taken from a woman aged 35 to 49 with HTLV-1-associated myelopathy (HAM/TSP). Sequenced: PBMCs. This chain joins TRBV7-6 and TRBJ2-5, with 12 bases fitting TRBD2. CDR3 coding DNA: TGTGCCAGCAGCCCCGTCCCGGGACTAGCGGGCCACCTGGAGACCCAGTACTTC. As protein: CASSPVPGLAGHLETQYF.